This paragraph covers one T cell receptor (beta chain) sequence. The antigen remains unidentified. The data originate from a study of cytomegalovirus exposure and HLA in healthy donors. PCR used 60 Vbeta primers and 13 Jbeta primers. Repertoires were generated with immunoSEQ multiplex PCR, while TCRdb's copy carries only in-frame clones and drops some. The sample records around 87,000 clones, roughly 80% being singletons. Study-wide findings and caveats: Most observed TCR sequences were rare, whereas some public TCRs were detected in many donors.

CDR1 is SEHNR and CDR2 is FQNEAQ in the germline V gene (reference sequence). This CDR3 spans 14 amino acids. The germline V and J ends were trimmed by 8 bases and 2 bases, with 15 bases remaining between them. This clonotype was obtained from a girl between 2 and 10 years old in good health and CMV-seropositive. Sequenced material: PBMCs. The rearrangement uses TRBV7-9 and TRBJ1-1, with D uncertain. The CDR3 nucleotides are TGTGCCAGCCTATCTCGTGCGGTTAACACTGAAGCTTTCTTT. Translation: CASLSRAVNTEAFF. The whole variable domain, filled in from reference TRBV7-9 and TRBJ1-1, reads DTGVSQNPRHKITKRGQNVTFRCDPISEHNRLYWYRQTLGQGPEFLTYFQNEAQLEKSRLLSDRFSAERPKGSFSTLEIQRTEQGDSAMYLCASLSRAVNTEAFFGQGTRLTVV.